This record looks at one T cell receptor beta chain sequence and its context. Amplification used 60 Vbeta primers and 13 Jbeta primers. TCRdb keeps only in-frame clones here, not all; method: immunoSEQ multiplex PCR. This sample has 100,000 to 120,000 clones; around 77% occur once, and the top ten carry 5.4%. These data originate in a study of cytomegalovirus exposure and HLA in healthy donors. Germline CDR1 SEHNR, CDR2 FQNEAQ (reference sequence). V shed 5 bases and J shed 5 bases, with 16 bases lying between them. This CDR3 has 14 residues. This receptor was taken from a woman in her 30s in good health and CMV-seropositive. V and J are TRBV7-9 and TRBJ2-7; possibly TRBD2 for D (5 bases). Sequencing was performed on PBMCs. The CDR3 reads CASSADYTVDEQYF. In DNA form, the CDR3 reads TGTGCCAGCAGCGCCGACTATACAGTAGACGAGCAGTACTTC.